What follows are 8 T cell receptor beta chains derived from one specimen sequenced in a study of T-cell memory formation after mild COVID-19 (dated by TCRdb to the early 2020s). Library prep was done by 5' RACE. The sequencer was an Illumina NovaSeq 6000. Through fastp at Q25 and MiXCR, TCRdb rebuilt clones from the public reads, retaining in-frame beta chains. CDR3 protein duplicates are merged, each entry listing the most common genes and DNA. This sample comprises about 130,000 distinct CDR3 sequences, about 6.5% of them detected only once. The top ten clones comprise around 2% of the sample. Sequencing input: PBMCs or a T cell subset sorted from them (not recorded which). These receptors all stem from an adult woman who had mild COVID-19 (a few samples of this study predate the infection). The sample titles of this study are shuffled in the database, so cell type and time point are left out; the donor was told from shared clones.

This clonotype turned up a few times. The genes are TRBV29-1 and TRBJ2-5; TRBD1 might be the D (6 bases). With 4 bases removed from V and 1 base from J, the gap between germline ends came to 10 bases. Germline values: CDR1 SQVTM, CDR2 ANQGSEA. The CDR3 sequence is 13 residues long. The CDR3 is CSVVGRGQETQYF. Written as DNA, the CDR3 is TGCAGCGTTGTCGGCAGGGGCCAAGAGACCCAGTACTTC.

The rearrangement joins TRBV6-5 to TRBJ2-5, with a tentative D call TRBD2 (6 bases). This CDR3 is 16 amino acids long. V lost 6 bases and J lost 4, with 21 bases in between. The germline CDR1 and CDR2 sequences are MNHEY and SVGAGI. In DNA, the CDR3 is TGTGCCAGCAGCTCGATGTCGGGACTCGGGGCAGAGACCCAGTACTTC. Residues: CASSSMSGLGAETQYF.

The rearrangement links TRBV4-3 to TRBJ1-2; D is undetermined. The length of the CDR3 is 13 residues. The V end lost 0 bases, the J end lost 3 bases, and 5 bases lay between the germline ends. Germline CDR1 LGHNA, CDR2 YSLEER. Here the CDR3 reads CASSQEGYYGYTF. In DNA form, the CDR3 reads TGCGCCAGCAGCCAAGAGGGTTACTATGGCTACACCTTC.

This clonotype showed up many times. CDR3 nucleotide sequence: TGTGCCAGCAGTTTACGAATCTGGCGGGATGAAGCTTTCTTT. It is translated as CASSLRIWRDEAFF. The chain combines TRBV12-3 or TRBV12-4 with TRBJ1-1; D gene uncertain. The CDR3 sequence is 14 residues long. Trimming removed 2 bases at V and 7 bases at J, with 14 bases between.

This clonotype came up many times. V usage is TRBV10-3 and J usage is TRBJ2-3, with 10 bases that match TRBD2. The CDR3 length is 14 residues. Germline assignment: CDR1 ENHRY and CDR2 SYGVKD. Trimming removed 5 bases from V and 4 bases from J; junction bases left unmatched: 3. The CDR3 region has the DNA TGTGCCATCAGTAGCGGGGGGGCCCCAGATACGCAGTATTTT. This sequence encodes CAISSGGAPDTQYF.

This clonotype has a handful of counts. The rearrangement joins TRBV6-2 or TRBV6-3 to TRBJ1-6; maybe TRBD1 (5 bases). V shed 0 bases and J shed 14 bases, with 8 bases lying between them. This CDR3 contains 12 residues. Germline V gene sequence: CDR1 MNHEY, CDR2 SVGEGT. For the CDR3, the DNA is TGTGCCAGCAGTTACTCGAGGGGCACCCTCCACTTT. It encodes CASSYSRGTLHF.

This clonotype was recorded at least ten times. The chain is built from TRBV12-3 or TRBV12-4 and TRBJ1-5; D is undetermined. V was clipped by 1 base and J by 9 bases, with 7 bases between them. CDR3 length equals 12 residues. CDR3 nucleotide sequence: TGTGCCAGCAGTTTAGGAGGTCTGCCCCAGCATTTT. Amino acids: CASSLGGLPQHF.

This clonotype has ten or more counts. The CDR3 nucleotides are TGTGCCAGCACCCTGACAGGGCGCAACTATGGCTACACCTTC. Residues: CASTLTGRNYGYTF. The rearrangement uses TRBV3-1 and TRBJ1-2; TRBD1 matches at 7 bases. This CDR3 has 14 residues. V trimming: 7 bases; J trimming: 2 bases; junction bases outside the gene matches: 7. Germline V gene lookup returns CDR1 LGHDT and CDR2 YNNKEL (reference sequence).